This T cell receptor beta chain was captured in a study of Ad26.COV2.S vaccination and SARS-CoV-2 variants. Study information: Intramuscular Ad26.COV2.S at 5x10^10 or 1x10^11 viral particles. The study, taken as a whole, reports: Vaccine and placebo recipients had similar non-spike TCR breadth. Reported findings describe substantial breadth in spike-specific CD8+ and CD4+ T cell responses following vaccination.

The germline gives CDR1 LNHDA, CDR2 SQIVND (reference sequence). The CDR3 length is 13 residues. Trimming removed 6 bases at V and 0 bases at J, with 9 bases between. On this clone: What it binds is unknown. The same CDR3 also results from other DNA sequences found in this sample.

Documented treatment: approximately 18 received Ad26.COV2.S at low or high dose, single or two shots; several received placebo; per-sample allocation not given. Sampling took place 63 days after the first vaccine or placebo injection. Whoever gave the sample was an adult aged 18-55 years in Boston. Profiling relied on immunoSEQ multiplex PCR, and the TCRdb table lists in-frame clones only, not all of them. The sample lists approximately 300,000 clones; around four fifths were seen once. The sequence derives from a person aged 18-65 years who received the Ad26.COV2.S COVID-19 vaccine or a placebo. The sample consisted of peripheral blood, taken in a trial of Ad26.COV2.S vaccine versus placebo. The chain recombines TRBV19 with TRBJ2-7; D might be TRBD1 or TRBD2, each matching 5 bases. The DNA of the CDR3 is TGTGCCAGTAGCCCAGGGACCTCCTACGAGCAGTACTTC. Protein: CASSPGTSYEQYF. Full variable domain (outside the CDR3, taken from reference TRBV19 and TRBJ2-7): DGGITQSPKYLFRKEGQNVTLSCEQNLNHDAMYWYRQDPGQGLRLIYYSQIVNDFQKGDIAEGYSVSREKKESFPLTVTSAQKNPTAFYLCASSPGTSYEQYFGPGTRLTVT.